This T cell receptor beta chain was observed in a study of T cell responses to AZD1222 COVID-19 vaccine. General observations from the study: Donors were chiefly white British, with a greater number of females, and clonal diversity was perhaps underestimated.

Worth noting for this clone: Its antigen remains unidentified.

Assay used: immunoSEQ multiplex PCR; TCRdb lists only in-frame clones, some missing. The data contain over 65,000 clones, approximately 82% of them seen just once; the ten biggest clones take up 20% to 25%. The specimen was peripheral blood, collected on day 0 of AZD1222 vaccination. This receptor was obtained from an adult in good health.

The DNA for the CDR3 is TGTGCCTGGAGTAAACAGGGCTCCGAAGCTTTCTTT. This gives the protein CAWSKQGSEAFF. The chain carries TRBV30 and TRBJ1-1, with D tentatively TRBD1 (6 bases). This CDR3 has 12 residues. The V gene's germline CDR1 is GTSNPN and CDR2 SVGIG (reference sequence). V lost 2 bases, J lost 8 bases, and 12 bases lay in between.